This TCR beta chain was observed in a study of cytomegalovirus exposure and HLA in healthy donors. Overall study findings and caveats: The likely explanation for a cluster of highly shared sequence variants was sequencing artifact. When analyzed later, a missense DCLRE1C variant was found to be linked to TCR beta V- and J-gene trimming.

With regard to this clone: Its antigen is currently unknown.

It was with 60 Vbeta and 13 Jbeta primers that the PCR ran. Sequencing used immunoSEQ multiplex PCR; TCRdb keeps in-frame clones, though not all of them. The table records fewer than 150,000 clones, more than 65% of them present only once. Germline V gene lookup returns CDR1 SGHDT and CDR2 YYEEEE. The CDR3 consists of 15 residues. With 2 bases removed from V and 0 bases from J, the gap between germline ends came to 11 bases. Input material: PBMCs. This TCR came from a human donor in good health. This sequence joins TRBV5-6 and TRBJ1-1, with no clear D. The CDR3 DNA is TGTGCCAGCAGCTTCTTGAACAGCATGAACACTGAAGCTTTCTTT. It yields the protein CASSFLNSMNTEAFF.